This record covers a single TCR beta chain. Its antigen is as yet unknown. This sample was taken from a study of post-analysis software for immune sequencing data. cDNA libraries for TCR beta contained unique molecular identifiers. TCRdb called the PCR reads again in MiXCR, with one record for every CDR3 protein. The repertoire holds hundreds of thousands of distinct CDR3 sequences, with roughly two fifths as singletons. Broader study findings: The study found TRBV5-6, TRBV5-1 and TRBV20-1 among 4 or 5 TRBV segments more frequent in patients than controls.

Germline V gives CDR1 SGHDT, CDR2 YYEEEE. The CDR3 covers 15 residues. V lost 2 bases to trimming and J lost 2 bases, with 13 bases between them. The chain carries TRBV5-6 and TRBJ2-5; TRBD1 might be the D (6 bases). The receptor's source is a girl aged 5-17 years with multiple sclerosis. Sequenced material: blood. CDR3 DNA sequence: TGTGCCAGCAGCTTATTACAGGGACCACAAGAGACCCAGTACTTC. Residues: CASSLLQGPQETQYF.